This TCR beta chain emerged from a study of breast tumors, draining lymph nodes, adjacent tissues (dated by TCRdb to the mid-2010s). Context from the whole study: TCR beta repertoires were compared across tumor, adjacent nontumor tissue and axillary lymph nodes obtained from breast cancer patients. In human breast cancer, the study set out to evaluate how tumor, surrounding tissue and draining lymph node repertoires relate to one another and whether T cells may move between these sites. Here is what the overall study found, with its caveats: The study presented the conclusion that tumor T cells originate in lymph nodes as consistent with a hypothesis, not as something directly demonstrated. The data were judged consistent with most tumor T cells deriving from the lymph node and then expanding within tumor tissue. Tumor T-cell repertoires showed less diversity than lymph node repertoires and more diversity than nontumor tissue repertoires, and tumor T-cell repertoires showed preferential V and J gene usage. Tumor and nontumor tissue repertoires were significantly more similar in luminal-like than in basal-like breast cancer.

Sequenced on an Illumina HiSeq 2000. TCR beta chain libraries were generated through multiplex PCR amplification. The amplified TCR beta chain products were analyzed by high-throughput sequencing. The public reads were run again by TCRdb, first through fastp at Q25 and then through MiXCR, and only productive beta chains were kept. Identical CDR3 protein sequences are pooled into one entry, listed with their most common genes and DNA. The table for this sample lists about 17,000 distinct CDR3 sequences; about 60% of them were counted only once. Roughly a fifth of the sample lies in the top ten. V is pared back by 4 bases and J by 8 bases, with 16 bases lying between the germline termini. The CDR3 goes from the cysteine to the phenylalanine over 14 residues. The retained sequence is limited to the CDR3, 42 bases, with the frame set at the first base. CDR1 and CDR2, looked up from the germline V gene (reference sequence), are LGHDT and YNNKEL.

This clonotype was seen a handful of times. Its antigen target is currently unknown. Per-base qualities were not stored, and no clone one base away is much larger. The adjacent samples were made up of nontumor breast tissue that surrounded the tumor. This sequence originates from a female donor with breast cancer. Some clones in this sample may be carry-over from other donors' samples. Sequenced input: tumor-adjacent breast tissue. This receptor chain uses TRBV3-1 and TRBJ2-3; a weak D assignment points to TRBD1 (8 bases agree). The bases read TGTGCCAGCAGCCTACAGGGGGGGTCGAGTACGCAGTATTTT. Translated, this is CASSLQGGSSTQYF.